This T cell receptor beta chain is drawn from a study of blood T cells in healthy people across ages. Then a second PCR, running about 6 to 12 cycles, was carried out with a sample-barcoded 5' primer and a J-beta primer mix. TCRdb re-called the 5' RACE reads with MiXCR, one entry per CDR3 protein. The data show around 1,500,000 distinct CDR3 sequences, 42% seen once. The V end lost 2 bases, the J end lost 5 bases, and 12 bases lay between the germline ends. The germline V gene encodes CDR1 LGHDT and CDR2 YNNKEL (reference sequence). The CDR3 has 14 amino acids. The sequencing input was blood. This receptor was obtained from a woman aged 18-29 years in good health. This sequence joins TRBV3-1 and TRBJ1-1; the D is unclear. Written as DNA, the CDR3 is TGTGCCAGCAGCCAACTGGGTGACGGAACTGAAGCTTTCTTT. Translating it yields CASSQLGDGTEAFF. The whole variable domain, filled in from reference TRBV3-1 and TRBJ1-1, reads DTAVSQTPKYLVTQMGNDKSIKCEQNLGHDTMYWYKQDSKKFLKIMFSYNNKELIINETVPNRFSPKSPDKAHLNLHINSLELGDSAVYFCASSQLGDGTEAFFGQGTRLTVV.